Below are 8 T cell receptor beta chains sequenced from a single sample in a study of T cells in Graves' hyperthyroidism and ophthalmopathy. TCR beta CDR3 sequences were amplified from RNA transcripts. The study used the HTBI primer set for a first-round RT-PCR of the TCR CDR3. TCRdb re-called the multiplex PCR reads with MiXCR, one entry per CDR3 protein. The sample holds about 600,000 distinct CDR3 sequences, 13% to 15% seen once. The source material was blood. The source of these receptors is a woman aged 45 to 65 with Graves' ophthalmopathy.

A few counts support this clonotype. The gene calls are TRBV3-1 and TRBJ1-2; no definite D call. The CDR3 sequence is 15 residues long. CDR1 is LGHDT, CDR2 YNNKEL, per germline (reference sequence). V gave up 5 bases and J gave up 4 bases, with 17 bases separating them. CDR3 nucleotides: TGTGCCAGCAGCTTCAAAATCCCACCCTTCTATGGCTACACCTTC. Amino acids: CASSFKIPPFYGYTF.

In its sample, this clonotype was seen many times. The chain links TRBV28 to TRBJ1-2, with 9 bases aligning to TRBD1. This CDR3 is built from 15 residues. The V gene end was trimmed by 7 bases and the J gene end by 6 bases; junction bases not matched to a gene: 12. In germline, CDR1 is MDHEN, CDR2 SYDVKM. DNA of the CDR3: TGTGCCAGCAATAGGCCGGGACAGGGAGTAAATGGCTACACCTTC. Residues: CASNRPGQGVNGYTF.

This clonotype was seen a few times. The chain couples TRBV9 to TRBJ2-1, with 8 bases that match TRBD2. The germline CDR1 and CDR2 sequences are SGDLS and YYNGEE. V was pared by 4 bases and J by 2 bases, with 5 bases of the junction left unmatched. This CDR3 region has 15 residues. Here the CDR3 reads CASSTTSGPYNEQFF. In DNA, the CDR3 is TGTGCCAGCAGCACAACTAGCGGACCCTACAATGAGCAGTTCTTC. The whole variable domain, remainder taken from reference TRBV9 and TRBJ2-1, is DSGVTQTPKHLITATGQRVTLRCSPRSGDLSVYWYQQSLDQGLQFLIQYYNGEERAKGNILERFSAQQFPDLHSELNLSSLELGDSALYFCASSTTSGPYNEQFFGPGTRLTVL.

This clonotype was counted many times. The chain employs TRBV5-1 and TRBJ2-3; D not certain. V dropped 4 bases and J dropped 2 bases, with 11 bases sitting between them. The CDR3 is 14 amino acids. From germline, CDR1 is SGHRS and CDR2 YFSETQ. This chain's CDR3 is CASSHPGPTDTQYF. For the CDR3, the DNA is TGCGCCAGCAGCCACCCGGGCCCCACAGATACGCAGTATTTT.

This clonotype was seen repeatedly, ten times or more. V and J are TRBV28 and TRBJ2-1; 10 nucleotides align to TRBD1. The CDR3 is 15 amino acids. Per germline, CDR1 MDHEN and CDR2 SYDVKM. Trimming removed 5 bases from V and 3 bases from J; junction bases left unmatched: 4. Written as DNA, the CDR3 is TGTGCCAGCAGTCACAGGACAGGGGGCTACAATGAGCAGTTCTTC. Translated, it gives CASSHRTGGYNEQFF.

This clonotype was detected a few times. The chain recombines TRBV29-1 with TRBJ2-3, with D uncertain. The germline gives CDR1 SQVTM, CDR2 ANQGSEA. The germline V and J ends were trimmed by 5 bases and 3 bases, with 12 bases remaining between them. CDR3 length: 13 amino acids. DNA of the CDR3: TGCAGCGTTCGATTTAGGCAGACAGATACGCAGTATTTT. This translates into CSVRFRQTDTQYF.

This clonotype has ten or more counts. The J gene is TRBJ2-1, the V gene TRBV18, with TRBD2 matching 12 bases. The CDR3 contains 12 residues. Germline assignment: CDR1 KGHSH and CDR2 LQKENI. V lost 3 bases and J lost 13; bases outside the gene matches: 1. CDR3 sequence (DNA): TGTGCCAGCTCACCGACTAGCGGGAGTCAGTTCTTC. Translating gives CASSPTSGSQFF.

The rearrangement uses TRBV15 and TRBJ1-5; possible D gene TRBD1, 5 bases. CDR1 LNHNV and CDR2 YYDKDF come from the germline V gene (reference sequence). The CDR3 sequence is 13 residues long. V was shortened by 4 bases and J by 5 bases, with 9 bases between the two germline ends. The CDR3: CATSKDSYQPQHF. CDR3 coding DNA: TGTGCCACCAGCAAAGACAGTTATCAGCCCCAGCATTTT.